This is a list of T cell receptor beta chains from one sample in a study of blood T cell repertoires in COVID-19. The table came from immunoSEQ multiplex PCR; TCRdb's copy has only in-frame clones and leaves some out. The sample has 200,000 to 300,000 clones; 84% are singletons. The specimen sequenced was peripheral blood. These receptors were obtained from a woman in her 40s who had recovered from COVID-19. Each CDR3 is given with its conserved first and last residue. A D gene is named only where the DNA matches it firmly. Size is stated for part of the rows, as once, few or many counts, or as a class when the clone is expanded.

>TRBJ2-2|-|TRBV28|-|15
CASSLTEGNTGELFF
TGTGCCAGCAGTTTGACTGAAGGGAACACCGGGGAGCTGTTTTTT
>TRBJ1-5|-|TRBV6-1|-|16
CASSESRSYPDQPQHF
TGTGCCAGCAGTGAGTCCCGATCTTACCCGGATCAGCCCCAGCATTTT
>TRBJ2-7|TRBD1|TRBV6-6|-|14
CASSFSRDRKEQYF
TGTGCCAGCAGTTTTTCCCGGGACAGGAAGGAGCAGTACTTC
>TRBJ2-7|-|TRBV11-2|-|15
CASSHARAGSYEQYF
TGTGCCAGCAGCCACGCGAGGGCAGGCTCCTACGAGCAGTACTTC
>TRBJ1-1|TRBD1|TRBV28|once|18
CASSPSRQGSGKLTEAFF
TGTGCCAGCAGTCCAAGCCGACAGGGCTCAGGGAAGTTGACTGAAGCTTTCTTT
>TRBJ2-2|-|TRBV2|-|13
CASRDPGTGELFF
TGTGCCAGCCGTGACCCAGGCACCGGGGAGCTGTTTTTT
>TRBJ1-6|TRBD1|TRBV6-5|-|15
CASRPPGTGDSPLHF
TGTGCCAGCAGGCCCCCCGGGACAGGAGATTCACCCCTCCACTTT
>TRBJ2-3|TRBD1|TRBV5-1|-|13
CASRTGDTDTQYF
TGCGCCAGCCGGACAGGGGACACAGATACGCAGTATTTT
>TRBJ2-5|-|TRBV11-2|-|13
CASSSPGRETQYF
TGTGCCAGCTCCTCCCCAGGGAGGGAGACCCAGTACTTC
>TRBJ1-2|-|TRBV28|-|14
CASSSTDSTYGYTF
TGTGCCAGCAGTTCCACGGACAGCACCTATGGCTACACCTTC
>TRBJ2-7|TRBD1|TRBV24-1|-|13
CATSDGQGYEQYF
TGTGCCACCAGTGACGGACAGGGCTACGAGCAGTACTTC
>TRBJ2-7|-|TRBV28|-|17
CASSGPFGQSLPYEQYF
TGTGCCAGCAGTGGGCCTTTTGGGCAGTCCCTGCCCTACGAGCAGTACTTC
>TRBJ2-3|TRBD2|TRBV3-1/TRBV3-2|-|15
CASSPGRGGTDTQYF
TGTGCCAGCAGCCCCGGGAGGGGTGGGACAGATACGCAGTATTTT
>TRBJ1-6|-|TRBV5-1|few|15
CASSLDGAKNSPLHF
TGCGCCAGCAGCTTGGACGGAGCCAAAAATTCACCCCTCCACTTT
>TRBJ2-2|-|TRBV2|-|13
CASSTIRTGELFF
TGTGCCAGCAGTACGATTCGGACCGGGGAGCTGTTTTTT
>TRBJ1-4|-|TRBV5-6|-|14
CASSKYRAGEKLFF
TGTGCCAGCAGCAAATACAGGGCCGGGGAAAAACTGTTTTTT
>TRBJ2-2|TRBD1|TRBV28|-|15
CASTDRGTNTGELFF
TGTGCCAGCACAGACAGGGGAACCAACACCGGGGAGCTGTTTTTT
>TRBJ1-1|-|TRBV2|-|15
CASSEGVPSLTEAFF
TGTGCCAGCAGTGAAGGCGTACCTTCCCTTACTGAAGCTTTCTTT
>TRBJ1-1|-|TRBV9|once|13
CASQGSPNTEAFF
TGTGCCAGCCAGGGGTCACCGAACACTGAAGCTTTCTTT
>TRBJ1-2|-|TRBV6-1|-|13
CASSERTVAGYTF
TGTGCCAGCAGTGAGCGTACGGTCGCTGGCTACACCTTC
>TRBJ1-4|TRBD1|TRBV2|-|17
CASSEPSRTGGNEKLFF
TGTGCCAGCAGTGAGCCTTCACGGACAGGGGGCAATGAAAAACTGTTTTTT
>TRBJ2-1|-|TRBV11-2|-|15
CASSFSGRDYNEQFF
TGTGCCAGCAGCTTCTCCGGACGGGACTACAATGAGCAGTTCTTC